Listed below are T cell receptor beta chains from one sample, sequenced in a study of blood T cell repertoires in COVID-19. Using immunoSEQ multiplex PCR, the repertoire was profiled, and TCRdb retains in-frame clones only, with some absent. The table records about 250,000 clones, about four fifths of them present only once. Sequences were obtained from peripheral blood. All receptors come from an elderly man with acute or convalescent COVID-19. The CDR3 runs from the conserved cysteine through the conserved F or W. The D gene is left open where the match is weak. Size is stated for part of the rows, as once, few or many counts, or as a class when the clone is expanded.

TRBJ2-3	TRBV5-4	.	TRBD2	TGTGCCAGCAGCTGGGCGCCCGGACTAGCATGGACAGATACGCAGTATTTT	CASSWAPGLAWTDTQYF
TRBJ1-5	TRBV19	.	.	TGTGCCAGTAGGGTAACAGGGTATAGCAATCAGCCCCAGCATTTT	CASRVTGYSNQPQHF
TRBJ1-2	TRBV6-5	.	.	TGTGCCAGCACCACTCAGGGCGGAACCCATGGCTACACCTTC	CASTTQGGTHGYTF
TRBJ2-1	TRBV7-9	.	.	TGTGCCAGCAGCTCCCGTAGGCGGACACCGACTGCTAATGAGCAGTTCTTC	CASSSRRRTPTANEQFF
TRBJ2-1	TRBV6-5	few	TRBD2	TGTGCCAGCAGTACATGGGGAGGGGCATACAATGAGCAGTTCTTC	CASSTWGGAYNEQFF
TRBJ2-3	TRBV24-1	.	.	TGTGCCACCAGTGAAGCCAGGGGCGATTCCACAGATACGCAGTATTTT	CATSEARGDSTDTQYF
TRBJ2-5	TRBV5-1	.	TRBD2	TGCGCCAGCAGCACATCTAGCGGGGGAGCGCGGACCCAGTACTTC	CASSTSSGGARTQYF
TRBJ1-3	TRBV11-1	.	TRBD1	TGTGCCAGCAGCTTCCAGGGACAGCCTAAAGATTTT	CASSFQGQPKDF
TRBJ2-5	TRBV12-5	.	TRBD1	TGTGCTAGTGGTTTGGCAGGGGGCGAGTTTGGGGAAGAGACCCAGTACTTC	CASGLAGGEFGEETQYF
TRBJ2-1	TRBV10-3	.	TRBD2	TGTGCCATCAGGACCCAGGGAGGGGATATTTACAATGAGCAGTTCTTC	CAIRTQGGDIYNEQFF
TRBJ1-1	TRBV5-1	.	.	TGCGCCAGCAGCTCTGGAGGGGCCCAATGGAACACTGAAGCTTTCTTT	CASSSGGAQWNTEAFF
TRBJ2-7	TRBV28	.	TRBD1	TGTGCCAGCACCACCGGAGAGAGGGGGCTTTACGAGCAGTACTTC	CASTTGERGLYEQYF
TRBJ1-4	TRBV3-1/TRBV3-2	.	TRBD1	TGTGCCAGCAGCCCCACCGACAGGGGGTATGAAAAACTGTTTTTT	CASSPTDRGYEKLFF
TRBJ2-7	TRBV2	.	.	TGTGCCAGCAGTGAAGAGAGGAACGAGCAGTACTTC	CASSEERNEQYF
TRBJ1-2	TRBV12-3/TRBV12-4	.	TRBD1	TGTGCCAGCAGGCGAGGACAGGGCTATGGCTACACCTTC	CASRRGQGYGYTF
TRBJ1-5	TRBV5-8	.	.	TGTGCCAGCAGCCCCGGACAGTATAGCAATCAGCCCCAGCATTTT	CASSPGQYSNQPQHF
TRBJ2-1	TRBV12-5	.	TRBD1	TGTGCTAGTGGGACAGGGTCTTCTGCTGAGCAGTTCTTC	CASGTGSSAEQFF
TRBJ2-2	TRBV7-8	.	TRBD1	TGTGCCAGCAGCTTAGCGGGACAGGGGAGCGGGGAGCTGTTTTTT	CASSLAGQGSGELFF
TRBJ1-4	TRBV27	.	.	TGTGCCATCCTTTATGGACAGCTGATAAACACGCGAACTAATGAAAAACTGTTTTTT	CAILYGQLINTRTNEKLFF
TRBJ1-2	TRBV19	.	TRBD1	TGTGCCAGTACCCAGACAGGGGGCGTTTATGGCTACACCTTC	CASTQTGGVYGYTF
TRBJ2-7	TRBV6-5	.	TRBD1	TGTGCCAGCAGTTACTGGACAGGGCCCCCCTACGAGCAGTACTTC	CASSYWTGPPYEQYF
TRBJ1-4	TRBV4-1	.	TRBD1	TGCGCCAGCAGCCAAGCCTCACAGGGGGTTGTGAGAACTAATGAAAAACTGTTTTTT	CASSQASQGVVRTNEKLFF
TRBJ2-7	TRBV6-5	.	.	TGTGCCAGCAGGCCCCCGGGACAAGGGGAGCAGTACTTC	CASRPPGQGEQYF
TRBJ2-5	TRBV5-1	.	.	TGCGCCAGCAGGGTTGACTATTTAGAGACCCAGTACTTC	CASRVDYLETQYF
TRBJ1-3	TRBV19	.	.	TGTGCCAGTAGTATTTACGGGATTTCTGGAAACACCATATATTTT	CASSIYGISGNTIYF
TRBJ2-1	TRBV5-1	.	TRBD2	TGCGCCAGCTCCTCGACCGGGGGGAGGGCCTACAATGAGCAGTTCTTC	CASSSTGGRAYNEQFF